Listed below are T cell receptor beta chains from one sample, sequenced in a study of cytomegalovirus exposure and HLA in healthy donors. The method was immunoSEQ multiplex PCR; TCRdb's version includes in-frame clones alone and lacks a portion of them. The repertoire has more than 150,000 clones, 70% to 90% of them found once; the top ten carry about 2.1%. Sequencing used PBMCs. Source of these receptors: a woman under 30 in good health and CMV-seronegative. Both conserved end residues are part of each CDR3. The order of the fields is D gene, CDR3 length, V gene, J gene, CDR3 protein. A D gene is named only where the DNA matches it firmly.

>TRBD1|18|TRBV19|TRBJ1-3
CASTSSLWRGQLGNTIYF
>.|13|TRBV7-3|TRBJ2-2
CASSLSGAGELFF
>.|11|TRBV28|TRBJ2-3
CASTSSEAQYF
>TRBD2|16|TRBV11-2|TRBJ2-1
CASSFRRGGVYNEQFF
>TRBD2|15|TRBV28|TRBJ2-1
CASSSTSGGAHEQFF
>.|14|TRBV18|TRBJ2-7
CASSPQGGDYEQYF
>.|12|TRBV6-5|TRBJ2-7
CASRGPSYEQYF
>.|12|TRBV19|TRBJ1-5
CASGGLWEPQHF
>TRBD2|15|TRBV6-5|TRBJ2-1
CASSWGSGDHNEQFF
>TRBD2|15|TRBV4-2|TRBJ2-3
CASSQETSGAFTQYF
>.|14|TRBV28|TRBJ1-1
CASSFRGWNTEAFF
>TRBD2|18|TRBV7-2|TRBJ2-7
CASSLAFLSSGRALEQYF
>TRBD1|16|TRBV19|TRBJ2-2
CASSGQGVWFRGELFF
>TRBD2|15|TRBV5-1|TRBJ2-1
CASSVGGRAPGEQFF
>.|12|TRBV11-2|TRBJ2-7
CASSPRGPEQYF
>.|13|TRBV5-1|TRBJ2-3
CASSLASKDTQYF
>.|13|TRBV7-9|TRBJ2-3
CASSPQGSDTQYF
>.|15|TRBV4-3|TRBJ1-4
CASSPSGVANEKLFF
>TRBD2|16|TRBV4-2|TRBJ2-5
CASSPHGRGGEETQYF
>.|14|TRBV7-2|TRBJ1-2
CASSLEGAAYGYTF
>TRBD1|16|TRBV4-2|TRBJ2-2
CASSQEAGGLPGELFF
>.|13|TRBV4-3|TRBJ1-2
CASSQGRDSGYTF
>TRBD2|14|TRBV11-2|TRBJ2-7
CASSFGGGPYEQYF
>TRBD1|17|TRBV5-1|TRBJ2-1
CASSWAGTGAVADEQFF
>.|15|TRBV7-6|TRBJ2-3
CASSQLTAGTDTQYF
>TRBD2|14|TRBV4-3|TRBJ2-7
CASSQYPGGYEQYF
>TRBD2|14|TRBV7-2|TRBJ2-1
CASSPRTSWGEQFF
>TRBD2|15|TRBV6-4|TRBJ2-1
CASSDVAGDSDEQFF
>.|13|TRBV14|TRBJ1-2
CASSQEEGVGYTF
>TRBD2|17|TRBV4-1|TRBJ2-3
CASSQDRASGGPGTQYF
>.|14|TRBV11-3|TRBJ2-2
CASSPGKGTGELFF
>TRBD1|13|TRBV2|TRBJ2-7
CASSGQGAGEQYF
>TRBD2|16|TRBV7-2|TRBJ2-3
CASSLPSGGFTDTQYF
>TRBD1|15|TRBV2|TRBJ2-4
CASSQAGGSENIQYF
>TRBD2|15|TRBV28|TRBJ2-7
CASTSIQPGGVEQYF
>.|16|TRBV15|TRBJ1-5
CATSKKGGGSNQPQHF
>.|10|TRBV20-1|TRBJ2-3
CSARLDTQYF
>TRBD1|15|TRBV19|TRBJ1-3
CASRQTGGFGNTIYF
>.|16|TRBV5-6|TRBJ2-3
CASSLEMLGGTDTQYF
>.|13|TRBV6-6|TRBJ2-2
CASRHSNTGELFF
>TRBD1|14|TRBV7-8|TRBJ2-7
CASSQSGTGNEQYF
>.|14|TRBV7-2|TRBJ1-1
CASSLSRGGTEAFF
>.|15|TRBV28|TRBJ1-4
CASRLGGIYNEKLFF
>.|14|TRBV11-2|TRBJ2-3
CASSGSGSTDTQYF